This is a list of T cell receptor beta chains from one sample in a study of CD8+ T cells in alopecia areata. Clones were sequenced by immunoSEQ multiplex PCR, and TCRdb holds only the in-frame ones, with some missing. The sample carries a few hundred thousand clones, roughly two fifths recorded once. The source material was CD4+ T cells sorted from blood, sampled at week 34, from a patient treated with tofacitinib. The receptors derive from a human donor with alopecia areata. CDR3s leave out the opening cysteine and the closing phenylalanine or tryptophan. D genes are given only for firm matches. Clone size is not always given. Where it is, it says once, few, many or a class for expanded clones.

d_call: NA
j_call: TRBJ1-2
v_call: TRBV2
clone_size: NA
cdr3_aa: AGYPQGLSGYT

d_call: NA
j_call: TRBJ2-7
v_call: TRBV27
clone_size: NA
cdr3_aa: ASSLHYRYEQY

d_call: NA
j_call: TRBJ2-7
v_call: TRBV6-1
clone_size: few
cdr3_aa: ASSASWTGPYEQY

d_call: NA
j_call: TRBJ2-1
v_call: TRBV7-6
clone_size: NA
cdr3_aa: ASSFSSYNEQF

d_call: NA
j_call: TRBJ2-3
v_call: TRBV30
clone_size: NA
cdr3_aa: AWSVGGGDTDTQY

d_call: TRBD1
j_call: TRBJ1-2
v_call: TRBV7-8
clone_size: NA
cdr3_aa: ASSTGGAGYGYT

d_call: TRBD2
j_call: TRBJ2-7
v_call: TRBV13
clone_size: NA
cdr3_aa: ASSSRPTSGRDREQY

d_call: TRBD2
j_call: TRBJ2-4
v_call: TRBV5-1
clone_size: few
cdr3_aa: ASRRQTSGGQTSGIQY

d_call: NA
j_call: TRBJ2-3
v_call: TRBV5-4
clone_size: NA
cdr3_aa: ASSLRVNPDTQY

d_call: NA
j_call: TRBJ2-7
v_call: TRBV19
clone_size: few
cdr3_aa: ATRLAGTAYEQY

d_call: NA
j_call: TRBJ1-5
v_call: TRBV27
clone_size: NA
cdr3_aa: ASRGDGRNQPQH

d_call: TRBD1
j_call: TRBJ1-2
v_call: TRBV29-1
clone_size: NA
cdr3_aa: SVGTGRDYGYT

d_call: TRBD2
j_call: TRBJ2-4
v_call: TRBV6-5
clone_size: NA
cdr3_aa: ASSRRERAKNIQY

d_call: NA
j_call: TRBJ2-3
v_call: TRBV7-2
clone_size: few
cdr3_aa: ASSLGSAGWPDTQY

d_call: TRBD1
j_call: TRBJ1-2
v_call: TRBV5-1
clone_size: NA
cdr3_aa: ASPRGDRVNYGYT

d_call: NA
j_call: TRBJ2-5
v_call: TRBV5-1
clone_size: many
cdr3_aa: ASSRGFTQQRETQY

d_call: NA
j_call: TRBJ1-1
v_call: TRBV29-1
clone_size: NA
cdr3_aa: SVAGVVGTEAF

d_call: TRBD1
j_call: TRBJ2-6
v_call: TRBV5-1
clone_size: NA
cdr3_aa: ASSRTPDRASILT

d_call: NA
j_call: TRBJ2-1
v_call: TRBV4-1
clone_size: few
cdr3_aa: ASSQPQGEQF

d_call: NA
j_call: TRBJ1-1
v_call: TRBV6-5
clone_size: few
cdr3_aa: ATRATENTEAF

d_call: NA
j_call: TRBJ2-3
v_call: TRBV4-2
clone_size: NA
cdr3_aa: ASSQERLGVIADTQY

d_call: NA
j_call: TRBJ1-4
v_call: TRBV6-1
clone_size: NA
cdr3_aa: ASKPPGQFNEKLF

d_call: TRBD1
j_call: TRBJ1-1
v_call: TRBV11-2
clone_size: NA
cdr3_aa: ASSETDRGRGSTEAF

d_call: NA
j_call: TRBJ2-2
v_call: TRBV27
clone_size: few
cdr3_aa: ASKNQGEVGGELF

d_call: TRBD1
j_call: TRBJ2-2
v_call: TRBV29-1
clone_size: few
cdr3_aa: SVGQLLGNGELF

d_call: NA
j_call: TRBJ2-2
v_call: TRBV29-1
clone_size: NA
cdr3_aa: SGGQAGGELF

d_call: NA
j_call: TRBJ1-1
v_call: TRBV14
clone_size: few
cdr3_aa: ASSQERRTEAF

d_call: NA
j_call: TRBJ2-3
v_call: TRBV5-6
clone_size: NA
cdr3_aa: ASSLRGKDTQY

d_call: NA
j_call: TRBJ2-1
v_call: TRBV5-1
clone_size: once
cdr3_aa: ASSVGGASYNEQF

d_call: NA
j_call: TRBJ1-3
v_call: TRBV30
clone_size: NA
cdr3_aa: AGTRTVVSGNTIY

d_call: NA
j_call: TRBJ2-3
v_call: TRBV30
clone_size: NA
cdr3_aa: AWSVPQGITDTQY

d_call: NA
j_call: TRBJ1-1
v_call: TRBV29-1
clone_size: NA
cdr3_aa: SVEGRMNTEAF

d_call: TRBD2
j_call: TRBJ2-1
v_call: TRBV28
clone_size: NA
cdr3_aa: ASHTSGASYNEQF

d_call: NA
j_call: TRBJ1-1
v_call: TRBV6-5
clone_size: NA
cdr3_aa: ASSYSAGRTEAF

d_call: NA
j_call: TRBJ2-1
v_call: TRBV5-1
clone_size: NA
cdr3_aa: ASSLDSGDSYNEQF

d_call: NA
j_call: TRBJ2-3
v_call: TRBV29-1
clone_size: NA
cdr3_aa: SVVGTTGTDTQY

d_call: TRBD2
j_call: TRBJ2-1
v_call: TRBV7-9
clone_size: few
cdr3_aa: ASSTGLAEINEQF

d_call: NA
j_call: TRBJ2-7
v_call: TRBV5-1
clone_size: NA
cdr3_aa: ASSLYRREQY

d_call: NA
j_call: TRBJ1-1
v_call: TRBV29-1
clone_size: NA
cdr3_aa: SAARRLYPEAF

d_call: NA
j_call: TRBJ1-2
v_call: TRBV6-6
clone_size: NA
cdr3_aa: ASSLAPARGYT

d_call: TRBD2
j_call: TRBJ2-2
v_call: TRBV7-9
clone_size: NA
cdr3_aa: ATRTSGNTGELF

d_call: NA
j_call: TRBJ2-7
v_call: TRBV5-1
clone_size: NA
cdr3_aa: ASSLRGFGYEQY

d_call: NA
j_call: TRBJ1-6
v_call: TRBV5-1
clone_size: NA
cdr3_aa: ASRSRDSPLH

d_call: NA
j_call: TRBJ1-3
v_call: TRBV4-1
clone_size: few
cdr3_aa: ASSQGGGSGNTIY

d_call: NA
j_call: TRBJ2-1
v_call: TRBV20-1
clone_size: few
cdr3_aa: SARESDEQF

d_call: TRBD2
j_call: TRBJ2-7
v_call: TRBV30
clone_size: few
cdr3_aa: AWSVKGLAASYEQY

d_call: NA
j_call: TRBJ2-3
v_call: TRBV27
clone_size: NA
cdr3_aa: ASRLAVTVDTQY

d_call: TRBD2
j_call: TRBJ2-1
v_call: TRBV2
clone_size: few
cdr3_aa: ATLGTSNEQF

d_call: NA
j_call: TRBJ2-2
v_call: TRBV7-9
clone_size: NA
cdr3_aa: ASSNTGNSGELF

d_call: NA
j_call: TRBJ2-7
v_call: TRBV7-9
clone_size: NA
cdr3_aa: ASSLSGYEQY

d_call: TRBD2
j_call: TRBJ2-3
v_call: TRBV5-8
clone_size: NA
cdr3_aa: ASSLGYSSGDYTDTQY

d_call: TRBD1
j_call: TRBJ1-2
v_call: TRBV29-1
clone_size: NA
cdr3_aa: SVEVGTGGGYT

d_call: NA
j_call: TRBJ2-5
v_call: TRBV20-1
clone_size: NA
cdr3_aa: SATGGETQY